This TCR beta chain was obtained from a study of shared clonotypes between healthy human individuals. Profiling relied on immunoSEQ multiplex PCR, and the TCRdb table lists in-frame clones only, not all of them. The sample includes roughly 640,000 clones, approximately 79% of them seen just once. J gave up 7 bases and V 6 bases, and 7 bases lay outside the gene matches. The length of the CDR3 is 14 residues. In germline, CDR1 is SGHAT, CDR2 FQNNGV. Sequencing input: memory CD4+ T cells sorted from blood. Noted subset: CD45RA-negative fraction. The clonotype was recovered from a woman aged 25 to 45 in good health. This chain connects TRBV11-2 to TRBJ2-5; TRBD2 aligns across 11 bases. CDR3: CASRGSGREGTQYF. Here the CDR3 DNA reads TGTGCCAGCAGGGGTAGCGGGAGGGAAGGGACCCAGTACTTC.